This T cell receptor (beta chain) was captured by sequencing in a study of graft-versus-host responses after intestinal transplantation (dated by TCRdb to about 2021). Regarding the research as a whole: Multivisceral, liver-intestinal, or isolated intestinal transplants were received by the recipients. The cohort enrolled about two dozen intestinal transplant recipients, one of whom was a retransplant, and a few patients without pretransplant specimens were excluded. A peak of at least 4% donor T cells among recipient peripheral blood mononuclear cells was the definition used for donor T cell macrochimerism. After intestinal transplantation, graft-versus-host and host-versus-graft alloreactive T cell clones in the graft, circulation and bone marrow were tracked using bulk TCR-beta CDR3 sequencing. Rather than going through the commercial service, samples from three later patients were sequenced in-house on an Illumina MiSeq and processed with MiXCR. Every recipient was given anti-thymocyte globulin induction, followed by around three years of maintenance tacrolimus and steroids. Alloreactive clones were identified by sequencing pre-transplant mixed lymphocyte reaction products and comparing them with unstimulated pre-transplant donor and recipient T cells. What the study reported, not specific to this receptor: Patients with donor T cell macrochimerism had high GvH to HvG T cell clonal ratios in their allografts. Early after transplant, declines in HvG clones were associated with peak levels of circulating GvH clones. Conclusions were limited by the relatively low number and heterogeneity of intestinal transplant patients. GvH clones were detected in recipient bone marrow, and some appeared earlier in ileal mucosa or blood, consistent with an intestinal mucosal origin.

This clone was detected only a few times. No quality values exist for individual bases; no much larger clone is one base distant. Library preparation employed the immunoSEQ multiplex PCR assay. For most patients, genomic DNA was isolated with the Qiagen DNeasy Blood and Tissue Kit and shipped frozen to Adaptive Biotechnologies for TCR sequencing. High-throughput TCR-beta CDR3 sequencing of genomic DNA from most patients was performed by Adaptive Biotechnologies. The authors' analysis ran thus. TCR sequencing data were retrieved from Adaptive's ImmunoSEQ software for more than 15 patients, whereas a few other patients were processed with MiXCR and VDJtools. CD4 versus CD8 sorting errors were corrected by removing sequences found in both subsets at a frequency ratio below 5:1. Because the origin of CDR3 nucleotide sequences shared between donor and recipient could not be assigned, those sequences were removed. To count as alloreactive, a clone needed at least 2-fold expansion over unstimulated cells and a minimum CFSE-low frequency of 0.002% (template counts) or 0.001% (read counts). A clone was considered mappable if detected in the sequenced pre-transplant spleen, lymph node, or MLR CFSE-low populations of the donor or recipient. Cumulative frequency of alloreactive clones was calculated as a percentage of all sequences weighted by copy number. TCRdb's version of the immuneACCESS table is confined to in-frame rearrangements and falls short of the full clone set. An unresolved V gene accounts for under half of the shortfall where checked; the remainder is of unknown origin. V, J and clone size reflect that table, while D and trimming were determined from the DNA. For this sample the table gives about 12,000 clones, of which approximately 35% were detected only once. Of the sample, roughly 3.2% falls within the top ten clones.

V is cut by 1 base and J by 5 bases, and the space between the germline ends is 14 bases. Measured from the cysteine to the phenylalanine, the CDR3 is 15 residues long. The retained sequence is limited to the CDR3, 45 bases, with the frame set at the first base. According to the germline V gene (reference sequence), CDR1 reads SGHAT and CDR2 reads FQDESV. What this sample's time point label stands for: cells obtained before transplantation from donor or recipient. Mixed lymphocyte reactions plated 200,000 CFSE-labeled pre-transplant responders with 200,000 irradiated violet-dye-labeled stimulators and were cultured for six to seven days. Proliferating CD3+CD4+CFSE-low and CD3+CD8+CFSE-low responder cells were FACS-sorted on a BD Influx sorter after the mixed lymphocyte reaction.

The TCR was taken from a human patient who received an intestinal transplant. The chain couples TRBV11-1 to TRBJ2-5, with TRBD2 tentatively as D gene (5 bases match). Sequencing was performed on alloreactive CD8+ T cells from a mixed lymphocyte reaction culture, taken before intestinal transplant. Sample cell subset or site, as interpreted from the label and publication: CFSE-low proliferating T cells sorted from roughly six-day pre-transplant mixed lymphocyte reaction (GvH or HvG direction). The CDR3 protein: CASSLGASYSETQYF. The DNA is TGTGCCAGCAGCTTAGGGGCTAGCTATTCGGAGACCCAGTACTTC.